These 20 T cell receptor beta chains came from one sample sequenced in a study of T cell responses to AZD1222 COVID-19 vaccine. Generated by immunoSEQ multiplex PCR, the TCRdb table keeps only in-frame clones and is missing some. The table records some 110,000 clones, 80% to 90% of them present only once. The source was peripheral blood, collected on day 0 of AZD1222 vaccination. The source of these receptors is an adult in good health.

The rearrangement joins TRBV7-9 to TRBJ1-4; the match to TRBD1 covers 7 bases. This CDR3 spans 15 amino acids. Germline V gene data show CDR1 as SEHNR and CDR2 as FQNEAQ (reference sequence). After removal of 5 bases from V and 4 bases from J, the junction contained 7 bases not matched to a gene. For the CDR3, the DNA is TGTGCCAGCAGCGGGAACAGGGGCTATAATGAAAAACTGTTTTTT. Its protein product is CASSGNRGYNEKLFF.

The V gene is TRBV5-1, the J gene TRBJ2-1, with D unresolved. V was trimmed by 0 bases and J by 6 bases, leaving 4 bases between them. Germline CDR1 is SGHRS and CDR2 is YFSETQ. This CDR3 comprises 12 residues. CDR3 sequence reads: CASSLATNEQFF. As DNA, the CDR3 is TGCGCCAGCAGCTTGGCGACCAATGAGCAGTTCTTC. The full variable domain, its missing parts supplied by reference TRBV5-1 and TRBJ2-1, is KAGVTQTPRYLIKTRGQQVTLSCSPISGHRSVSWYQQTPGQGLQFLFEYFSETQRNKGNFPGRFSGRQFSNSRSEMNVSTLELGDSALYLCASSLATNEQFFGPGTRLTVL.

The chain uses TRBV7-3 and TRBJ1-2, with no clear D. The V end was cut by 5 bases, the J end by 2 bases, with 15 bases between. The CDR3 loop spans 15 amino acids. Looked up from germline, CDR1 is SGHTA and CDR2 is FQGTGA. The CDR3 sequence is CASSRSGTDNYGYTF. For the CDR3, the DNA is TGTGCCAGCAGCCGAAGTGGAACGGACAACTATGGCTACACCTTC.

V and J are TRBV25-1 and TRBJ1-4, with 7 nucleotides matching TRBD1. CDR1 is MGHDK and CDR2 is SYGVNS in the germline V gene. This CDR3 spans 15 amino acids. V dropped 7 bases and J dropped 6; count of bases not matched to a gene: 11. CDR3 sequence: CASNRGTVGYEKLFF. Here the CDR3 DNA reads TGTGCCAGCAATAGGGGGACAGTGGGGTATGAAAAACTGTTTTTT.

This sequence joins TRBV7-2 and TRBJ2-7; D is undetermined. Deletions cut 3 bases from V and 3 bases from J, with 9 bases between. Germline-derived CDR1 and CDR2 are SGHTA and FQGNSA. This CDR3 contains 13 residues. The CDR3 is CASSLSPIYEQYF. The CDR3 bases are TGTGCCAGCAGCTTGTCCCCGATCTACGAGCAGTACTTC.

The CDR3 sequence: CASRETGSDTQYF. The CDR3, as DNA: TGCGCCAGCAGAGAAACAGGGTCAGATACGCAGTATTTT. This chain uses TRBV5-1 with TRBJ2-3; tentative D call: TRBD1 (6 bases). The CDR3 runs 13 residues. Per the germline V gene, CDR1 is SGHRS and CDR2 is YFSETQ. Trimming stripped 5 bases from V and 4 bases from J, with 11 bases between.

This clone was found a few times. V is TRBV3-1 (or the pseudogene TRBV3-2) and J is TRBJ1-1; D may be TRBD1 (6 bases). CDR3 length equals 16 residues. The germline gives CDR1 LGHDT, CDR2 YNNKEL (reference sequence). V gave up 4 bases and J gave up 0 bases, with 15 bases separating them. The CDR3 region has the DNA TGTGCCAGCAGCCCCGAAATGGACAGATTGAACACTGAAGCTTTCTTT. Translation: CASSPEMDRLNTEAFF.

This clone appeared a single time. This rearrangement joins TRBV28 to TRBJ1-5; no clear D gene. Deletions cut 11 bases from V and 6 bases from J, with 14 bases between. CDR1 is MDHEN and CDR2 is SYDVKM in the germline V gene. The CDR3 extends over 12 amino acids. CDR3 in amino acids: CAVQILRQPQHF. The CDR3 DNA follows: TGTGCCGTCCAGATATTACGTCAGCCCCAGCATTTT.

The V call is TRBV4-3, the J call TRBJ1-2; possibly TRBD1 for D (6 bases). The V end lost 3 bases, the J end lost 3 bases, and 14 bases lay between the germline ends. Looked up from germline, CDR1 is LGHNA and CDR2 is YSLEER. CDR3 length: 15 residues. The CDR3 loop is CASSQSRGPYYGYTF. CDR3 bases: TGCGCCAGCAGCCAGTCCAGGGGTCCTTACTATGGCTACACCTTC.

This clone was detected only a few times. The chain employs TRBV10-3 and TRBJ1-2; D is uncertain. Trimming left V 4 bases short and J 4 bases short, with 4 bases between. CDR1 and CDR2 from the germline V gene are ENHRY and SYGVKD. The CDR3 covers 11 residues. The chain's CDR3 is CAISGSYGYTF. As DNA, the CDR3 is TGTGCCATCAGTGGAAGCTATGGCTACACCTTC.

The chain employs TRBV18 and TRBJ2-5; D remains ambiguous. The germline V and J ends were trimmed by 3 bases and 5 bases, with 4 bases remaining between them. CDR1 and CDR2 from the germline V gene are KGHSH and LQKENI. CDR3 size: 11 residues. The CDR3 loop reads CASSPVETQYF. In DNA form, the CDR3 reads TGTGCCAGCTCACCGGTGGAGACCCAGTACTTC. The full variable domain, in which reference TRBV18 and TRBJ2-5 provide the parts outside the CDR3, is NAGVMQNPRHLVRRRGQEARLRCSPMKGHSHVYWYRQLPEEGLKFMVYLQKENIIDESGMPKERFSAEFPKEGPSILRIQQVVRGDSAAYFCASSPVETQYFGPGTRLLVL.

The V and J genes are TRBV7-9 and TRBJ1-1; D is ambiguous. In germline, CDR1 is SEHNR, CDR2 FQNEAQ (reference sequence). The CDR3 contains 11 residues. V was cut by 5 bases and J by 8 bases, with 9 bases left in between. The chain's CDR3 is CASSPPIEAFF. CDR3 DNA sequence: TGTGCCAGCAGCCCCCCTATCGAAGCTTTCTTT.

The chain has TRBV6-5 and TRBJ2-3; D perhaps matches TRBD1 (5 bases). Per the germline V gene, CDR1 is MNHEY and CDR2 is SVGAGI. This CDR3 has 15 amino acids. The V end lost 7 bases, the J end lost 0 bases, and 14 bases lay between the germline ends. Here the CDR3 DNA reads TGTGCCAGCACAATAGGACACTCTAGCACAGATACGCAGTATTTT. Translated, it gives CASTIGHSSTDTQYF.

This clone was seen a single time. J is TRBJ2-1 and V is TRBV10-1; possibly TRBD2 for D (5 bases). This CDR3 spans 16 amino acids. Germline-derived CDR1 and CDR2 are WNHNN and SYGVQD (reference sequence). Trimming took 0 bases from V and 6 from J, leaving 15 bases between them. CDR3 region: CASSESGWESGNEQFF. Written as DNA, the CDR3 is TGCGCCAGCAGTGAGTCTGGGTGGGAGTCAGGCAATGAGCAGTTCTTC.

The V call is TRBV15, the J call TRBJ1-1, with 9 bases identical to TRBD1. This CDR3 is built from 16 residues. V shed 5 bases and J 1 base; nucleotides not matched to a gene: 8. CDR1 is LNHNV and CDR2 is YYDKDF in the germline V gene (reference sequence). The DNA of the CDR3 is TGTGCCACCAGCGTGTGGGACAGGGAAACGAACACTGAAGCTTTCTTT. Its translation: CATSVWDRETNTEAFF.

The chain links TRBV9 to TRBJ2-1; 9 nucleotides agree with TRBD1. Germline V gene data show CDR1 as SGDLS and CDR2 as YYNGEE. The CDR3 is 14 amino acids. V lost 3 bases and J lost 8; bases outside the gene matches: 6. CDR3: CASSATTGGDEQFF. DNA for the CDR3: TGTGCCAGCAGCGCGACGACAGGGGGAGATGAGCAGTTCTTC.

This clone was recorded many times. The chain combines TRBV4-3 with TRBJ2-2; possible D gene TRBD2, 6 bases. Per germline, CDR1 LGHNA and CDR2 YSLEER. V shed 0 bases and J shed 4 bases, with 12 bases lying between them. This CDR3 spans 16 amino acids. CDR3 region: CASSQEGGIVTGELFF. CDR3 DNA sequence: TGCGCCAGCAGCCAAGAGGGGGGAATCGTCACCGGGGAGCTGTTTTTT.

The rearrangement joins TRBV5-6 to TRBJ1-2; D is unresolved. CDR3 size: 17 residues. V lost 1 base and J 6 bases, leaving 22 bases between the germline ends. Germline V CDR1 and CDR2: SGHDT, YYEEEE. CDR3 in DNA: TGTGCCAGCAGCTTGTTAGGGTCGGAGTCTCCTCTCGATGGCTACACCTTC. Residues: CASSLLGSESPLDGYTF.

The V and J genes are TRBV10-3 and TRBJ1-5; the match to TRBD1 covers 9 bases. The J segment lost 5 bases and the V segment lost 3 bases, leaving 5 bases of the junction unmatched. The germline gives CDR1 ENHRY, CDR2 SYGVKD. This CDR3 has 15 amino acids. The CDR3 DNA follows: TGTGCCATCAGTGAATTTACAGGGGGCGATCAGCCCCAGCATTTT. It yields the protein CAISEFTGGDQPQHF.

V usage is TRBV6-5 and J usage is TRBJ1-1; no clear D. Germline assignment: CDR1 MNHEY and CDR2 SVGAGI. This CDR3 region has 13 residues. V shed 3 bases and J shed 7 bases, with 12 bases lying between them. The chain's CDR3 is CASSYPPQVEAFF. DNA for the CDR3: TGTGCCAGCAGTTATCCCCCTCAGGTTGAAGCTTTCTTT.